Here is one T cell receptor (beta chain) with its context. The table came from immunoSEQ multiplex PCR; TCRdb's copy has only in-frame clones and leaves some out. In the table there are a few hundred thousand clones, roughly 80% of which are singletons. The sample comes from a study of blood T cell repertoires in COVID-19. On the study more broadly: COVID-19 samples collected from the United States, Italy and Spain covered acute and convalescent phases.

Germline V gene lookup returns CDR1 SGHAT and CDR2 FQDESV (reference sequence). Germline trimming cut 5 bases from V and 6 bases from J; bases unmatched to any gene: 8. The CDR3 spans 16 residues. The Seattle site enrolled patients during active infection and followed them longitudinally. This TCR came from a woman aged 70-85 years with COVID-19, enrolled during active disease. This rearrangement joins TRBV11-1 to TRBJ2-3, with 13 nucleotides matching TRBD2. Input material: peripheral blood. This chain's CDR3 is CASSRTSGRLDDTQYF. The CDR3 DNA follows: TGTGCCAGCAGCAGGACTAGCGGGAGACTCGACGATACGCAGTATTTT.